Included here is one T cell receptor beta chain sequence, with context. Germline loops: CDR1 LNHDA, CDR2 SQIVND (reference sequence). The CDR3 runs 15 residues. V lost 8 bases and J lost 3; bases outside the gene matches: 12. This record belongs to a study of T cell responses to AZD1222 COVID-19 vaccine. This table comes from immunoSEQ multiplex PCR, and its TCRdb copy is limited to in-frame clones, with some not included. The table includes roughly 100,000 clones, 88% detected once. The source is an adult in good health. Sequenced material: peripheral blood, taken on day 0 of AZD1222 vaccination. V is TRBV19 and J is TRBJ2-7, with 8 bases that match TRBD1. The CDR3 here is CASRKQGVSGYEQYF. CDR3 nucleotide sequence: TGTGCCAGTCGTAAACAGGGGGTGTCGGGCTACGAGCAGTACTTC.